A single sample is the source of the 22 T cell receptor beta chains below, sequenced in a study of T cell responses to AZD1222 COVID-19 vaccine. Only in-frame clones appear in the TCRdb table, and some are missing; sequencing was by immunoSEQ multiplex PCR. The sample records more than 70,000 clones, about 91% being singletons. Sample: peripheral blood, taken 28 days after the second AZD1222 dose. The receptors were sampled from an adult who received the AZD1222 COVID-19 vaccine.

The V gene is TRBV5-1, the J gene TRBJ2-3; D remains ambiguous. Per germline, CDR1 SGHRS and CDR2 YFSETQ. This CDR3 spans 14 amino acids. The V end lost 4 bases, the J end lost 0 bases, and 9 bases lay between the germline ends. The CDR3 reads CASSLPTSTDTQYF. The CDR3, as DNA: TGCGCCAGCAGCCTCCCGACTAGCACAGATACGCAGTATTTT.

The chain employs TRBV6-5 and TRBJ2-2; possibly TRBD1 for D (6 bases). V lost 8 bases, J lost 2 bases, and 12 bases lay in between. CDR1 is MNHEY and CDR2 is SVGAGI in the germline V gene. This CDR3 is built from 14 residues. CDR3 protein: CASLWDINTGELFF. The CDR3 nucleotides read TGTGCCAGCTTATGGGACATTAACACCGGGGAGCTGTTTTTT.

This sequence joins TRBV6-1 and TRBJ2-3; 11 bases line up with TRBD2. The germline CDR1 and CDR2 sequences are MNHNS and SASEGT. The CDR3 contains 16 residues. V shed 3 bases and J 3 bases; nucleotides not matched to a gene: 5. In DNA form, the CDR3 reads TGTGCCAGCAGTGAGATAGCGGGAGGGGCAACAGATACGCAGTATTTT. Its translation is CASSEIAGGATDTQYF.

The chain employs TRBV19 and TRBJ2-7; no clear D gene. The CDR3 consists of 13 residues. Germline CDR1 and CDR2: LNHDA and SQIVND (reference sequence). The germline V and J ends were trimmed by 3 bases and 4 bases, with 10 bases remaining between them. CDR3 protein: CASSIRKGYEQYF. CDR3 in DNA: TGTGCCAGTAGTATCCGTAAGGGATACGAGCAGTACTTC.

The chain couples TRBV18 to TRBJ2-7; 8 bases fit TRBD1. J gave up 5 bases and V 3 bases, and 3 bases lay outside the gene matches. In germline, CDR1 is KGHSH, CDR2 LQKENI. The length of the CDR3 is 13 residues. CDR3 DNA sequence: TGTGCCAGCTCACCGACAGGGGTAAACGAGCAGTACTTC. Encoded protein: CASSPTGVNEQYF.

The chain joins TRBV28 to TRBJ2-1; possibly TRBD2 for D (5 bases). Trimming took off 1 base at V and 7 bases at J, with 14 bases between the two ends. The CDR3 contains 15 residues. Germline assignment: CDR1 MDHEN and CDR2 SYDVKM. CDR3 sequence (DNA): TGTGCCAGCAGTTTATTGGGAGAGGTAGAGAATGAGCAGTTCTTC. Protein sequence: CASSLLGEVENEQFF.

The chain combines TRBV5-4 with TRBJ2-3; 14 nucleotides match TRBD2. Per the germline V gene, CDR1 is SGHNT and CDR2 is YYREEE (reference sequence). The CDR3 runs 14 residues. V shed 3 bases and J 11 bases; nucleotides not matched to a gene: 5. CDR3 sequence (DNA): TGTGCCAGCAGCTCGACTAGCGGGAGGGGCGGGCAGTATTTT. Translated: CASSSTSGRGGQYF.

The chain joins TRBV29-1 to TRBJ1-2; 7 nucleotides match TRBD1. The trim removed 1 base at V and 8 bases at J, leaving 7 bases unmatched. The CDR3 consists of 13 residues. Germline V gives CDR1 SQVTM, CDR2 ANQGSEA. CDR3 region: CSVEVGRGSGYTF. DNA for the CDR3: TGCAGCGTTGAAGTAGGCAGGGGGTCGGGCTACACCTTC.

V is TRBV6-1 and J is TRBJ2-3, with D perhaps matching TRBD1 (5 bases). V lost 3 bases and J 2 bases, leaving 15 bases between the germline ends. Germline assignment: CDR1 MNHNS and CDR2 SASEGT. The CDR3 totals 16 residues. The CDR3 reads CASSDPGGATTDTQYF. The CDR3 coding sequence is TGTGCCAGCAGTGATCCCGGTGGGGCAACCACAGATACGCAGTATTTT.

The V call is TRBV10-3, the J call TRBJ1-5; no definite D call. Trimming took 6 bases from V and 4 from J, leaving 10 bases between them. The germline gives CDR1 ENHRY, CDR2 SYGVKD. The CDR3 runs 13 residues. The CDR3, as DNA: TGTGCCATCAGGCGGGAGGGAAATCAGCCCCAGCATTTT. Its protein is CAIRREGNQPQHF.

The chain recombines TRBV6-5 with TRBJ2-4, with unresolved D. The V gene's germline CDR1 is MNHEY and CDR2 SVGAGI. V lost 8 bases and J lost 0, with 8 bases in between. This CDR3 contains 13 residues. The CDR3 reads CASSALAKNIQYF. In nucleotides, the CDR3 is TGTGCCAGCTCGGCCTTAGCCAAAAACATTCAGTACTTC.

The J gene is TRBJ2-1, the V gene TRBV3-1 (or the pseudogene TRBV3-2), with D perhaps being TRBD1 or TRBD2 (5 bases each). V was trimmed by 1 base and J by 7 bases, leaving 5 bases between them. The CDR3 sequence is 12 residues long. Germline V gene sequence: CDR1 LGHDT, CDR2 YNNKEL (reference sequence). The CDR3, as DNA: TGTGCCAGCAGCCAAGGGGGGAATGAGCAGTTCTTC. This encodes CASSQGGNEQFF.

The chain combines TRBV28 with TRBJ2-1, with 15 bases fitting TRBD2. Germline V gene lookup returns CDR1 MDHEN and CDR2 SYDVKM. V shed 7 bases and J 7 bases; nucleotides not matched to a gene: 8. The CDR3 sequence is 16 residues long. The DNA of the CDR3 is TGTGCCAGCAAGGGAGGGACTAGCGGGAGGTGGAATGAGCAGTTCTTC. This translates into CASKGGTSGRWNEQFF. Drawing the rest from reference TRBV28 and TRBJ2-1, the complete variable domain is DVKVTQSSRYLVKRTGEKVFLECVQDMDHENMFWYRQDPGLGLRLIYFSYDVKMKEKGDIPEGYSVSREKKERFSLILESASTNQTSMYLCASKGGTSGRWNEQFFGPGTRLTVL.

V gene TRBV19 combines with J gene TRBJ2-1; 12 bases are shared with TRBD2. CDR1 is LNHDA and CDR2 is SQIVND in the germline V gene (reference sequence). This CDR3 comprises 17 residues. V lost 4 bases to trimming and J lost 5 bases; unmatched junction nucleotides: 9. The CDR3 here is CASSRETSGRLNNEQFF. CDR3 nucleotide sequence: TGTGCCAGTAGTAGAGAGACTAGCGGGAGACTAAACAATGAGCAGTTCTTC.

The chain has TRBV5-1 and TRBJ2-1; 11 positions agree with TRBD2. Losses at the gene ends were 9 bases for V and 2 bases for J; bases not matched to a gene: 13. CDR1 and CDR2 (germline): SGHRS, YFSETQ. This CDR3 contains 17 residues. CDR3 residues: CATTRLAGGATYNEQFF. The CDR3 DNA reads as TGCGCCACCACACGGCTAGCGGGAGGAGCTACCTACAATGAGCAGTTCTTC.

The chain recombines TRBV6-5 with TRBJ1-6; 8 bases fit TRBD1. The germline CDR1 and CDR2 sequences are MNHEY and SVGAGI. This CDR3 region has 15 residues. Trimming at V came to 5 bases and at J to 8 bases, leaving 8 bases not matched to a gene. CDR3 region: CASSPGQGRYSPLHF. The CDR3 DNA is TGTGCCAGCAGTCCCGGACAGGGAAGGTATTCACCCCTCCACTTT.

This chain connects TRBV25-1 to TRBJ1-1; 9 bases line up with TRBD1. V shed 5 bases, J shed 6 bases, and the junction held 10 bases outside the gene matches. Germline CDR1 reads MGHDK; CDR2 reads SYGVNS. The CDR3 totals 15 residues. Here the CDR3 DNA reads TGTGCCAGCAGTCGGAAATGGGACAGGGAGGCTGAAGCTTTCTTT. Protein product: CASSRKWDREAEAFF.

This chain connects TRBV11-2 to TRBJ2-3; D uncertain. The V end lost 4 bases, the J end lost 1 base, and 3 bases lay between the germline ends. Germline assignment: CDR1 SGHAT and CDR2 FQNNGV. The CDR3 runs 12 residues. The CDR3, as DNA: TGTGCCAGCAGCTCGGGCACAGATACGCAGTATTTT. Protein product: CASSSGTDTQYF.

The chain uses TRBV7-9 and TRBJ2-1; unclear D gene. The CDR3 extends over 12 amino acids. Trimming left V 5 bases short and J 7 bases short, with 9 bases between. The germline CDR1 and CDR2 sequences are SEHNR and FQNEAQ (reference sequence). CDR3 amino acids: CASSREENEQFF. DNA for the CDR3: TGTGCCAGCAGCCGCGAAGAGAATGAGCAGTTCTTC.

This clone has only one observation. The J gene is TRBJ2-2, the V gene TRBV11-2; D remains unclear. Germline CDR1 and CDR2: SGHAT and FQNNGV. The CDR3 is 13 amino acids. V shed 5 bases and J shed 0 bases, with 4 bases lying between them. CDR3 sequence reads: CASSPSNTGELFF. The CDR3 nucleotides read TGTGCCAGCAGCCCCTCGAACACCGGGGAGCTGTTTTTT.

The chain uses TRBV29-1 and TRBJ2-7, with a weak D call TRBD2 (6 bases). Germline V gives CDR1 SQVTM, CDR2 ANQGSEA. V shed 4 bases and J shed 4 bases, with 8 bases lying between them. CDR3 length: 11 residues. In nucleotides, the CDR3 is TGCAGCGTTGGGCTAGCGTACGAGCAGTACTTC. Encoded protein: CSVGLAYEQYF.

This clone was seen once. The chain is built from TRBV11-2 and TRBJ2-2; maybe TRBD1 (6 bases). Germline lookup yields CDR1 SGHAT and CDR2 FQNNGV. This CDR3 has 17 amino acids. The V end lost 8 bases, the J end lost 2 bases, and 21 bases lay between the germline ends. CDR3: CASELLGTTLNTGELFF. CDR3 in DNA: TGTGCCAGCGAACTACTGGGGACAACTTTAAACACCGGGGAGCTGTTTTTT.